A selection of T cell receptor beta chains follows, all from one sample in a study of early T cells in non-severe SARS-CoV-2 infection. MiXCR, applied by TCRdb to the 5' RACE reads, yields one record per CDR3 protein. The sample consists of tens of thousands of distinct CDR3 sequences, roughly 15% of them appearing once. Sequencing was done on a sample of whole blood. The origin of the receptors is an adult who was a healthcare worker with PCR-confirmed SARS-CoV-2 infection or an uninfected control (not recorded which). Each CDR3 is given with its conserved first and last residue. The D gene is left open where the match is weak. Clone size is given for some rows only: seen once, a few or many times, or a class if the clone is expanded.

d_call j_call v_call clone_size cdr3_aa cdr3_nt
NA TRBJ1-5 TRBV6-5 NA CASGEKPQHF TGTGCCAGCGGTGAAAAGCCCCAGCATTTT
TRBD2 TRBJ2-1 TRBV27 NA CASSPGGGGSSYNEQFF TGTGCCAGCAGTCCGGGGGGGGGCGGAAGCTCCTACAATGAGCAGTTCTTC
NA TRBJ2-3 TRBV9 many CASSPGPLHPDTQYF TGTGCCAGCAGCCCTGGACCCCTCCACCCGGATACGCAGTATTTT
NA TRBJ1-1 TRBV7-9 many CASSLGAPEAFF TGTGCCAGCAGCTTAGGGGCCCCTGAAGCTTTCTTT
NA TRBJ2-7 TRBV5-1 NA CASSPGAEQYF TGCGCCAGCAGCCCAGGGGCCGAGCAGTACTTC
NA TRBJ2-1 TRBV12-3/TRBV12-4 few CASSLGLGGEQFF TGTGCCAGCAGTTTAGGTTTGGGGGGTGAGCAGTTCTTC
TRBD1 TRBJ2-1 TRBV14 NA CASSRHRPGQGSNEQFF TGTGCCAGCAGCCGACACCGGCCGGGACAGGGCAGCAATGAGCAGTTCTTC
TRBD1 TRBJ2-3 TRBV7-8 NA CASSLVGRGYTDTQYF TGTGCCAGCAGCTTAGTTGGCAGGGGGTACACAGATACGCAGTATTTT
NA TRBJ2-5 TRBV20-1 NA CSAIPRLRGGGTETQYF TGCAGTGCCATCCCCCGGTTGCGCGGGGGCGGGACGGAGACCCAGTACTTC
TRBD2 TRBJ2-7 TRBV20-1 NA CSASGLAGVSGEQYF TGCAGTGCTAGCGGACTAGCGGGGGTCTCAGGGGAGCAGTACTTC
NA TRBJ1-4 TRBV12-3/TRBV12-4 NA CASSLVSEKLFF TGTGCCAGCAGTTTAGTTTCCGAAAAACTGTTTTTT
NA TRBJ1-2 TRBV20-1 NA CSARSDRSNYGYTF TGCAGTGCTAGATCCGACAGGTCTAACTATGGCTACACCTTC
TRBD1 TRBJ2-2 TRBV9 NA CASSFSLGQGPGELFF TGTGCCAGCAGCTTCTCCCTCGGACAGGGACCCGGGGAGCTGTTTTTT
TRBD1 TRBJ1-1 TRBV7-3 many CASSLTYPDRTVPMKAFF TGTGCCAGCAGCTTAACGTACCCGGACAGGACCGTCCCCATGAAAGCTTTCTTT
NA TRBJ1-1 TRBV29-1 many CSVVRGNTEAFF TGCAGCGTTGTAAGGGGGAACACTGAAGCTTTCTTT
NA TRBJ2-7 TRBV27 few CASSSLGVAHYEQYF TGTGCCAGCAGCTCACTGGGGGTCGCGCACTACGAGCAGTACTTC
TRBD1 TRBJ2-7 TRBV30 NA CAWGGQGTYEQYF TGTGCCTGGGGGGGACAGGGAACCTACGAGCAGTACTTC
NA TRBJ2-7 TRBV6-5 few CASSSTVSYEQYF TGTGCCAGCAGTTCGACCGTCAGCTACGAGCAGTACTTC
NA TRBJ1-1 TRBV7-2 few CASSLAVTEAFF TGTGCCAGCAGCTTAGCGGTGACTGAAGCTTTCTTT
NA TRBJ2-7 TRBV10-3 few CAISDNPSGTDEQYF TGTGCCATCAGTGACAATCCCTCCGGTACCGACGAGCAGTACTTC
NA TRBJ1-1 TRBV6-6 NA CASSYIVGDTEAFF TGTGCCAGCAGTTACATCGTCGGGGACACTGAAGCTTTCTTT
TRBD2 TRBJ2-6 TRBV5-1 many CASSPFGGVAGANVLTF TGCGCCAGCAGCCCCTTTGGGGGGGTCGCCGGGGCCAACGTCCTGACTTTC
NA TRBJ1-1 TRBV7-6 many CASSLVGKTEAFF TGTGCCAGCAGCTTAGTGGGGAAGACTGAAGCTTTCTTT